What follows describes a single T cell receptor beta chain. Its antigen is still unknown. Per the germline V gene, CDR1 is LNHDA and CDR2 is SQIVND (reference sequence). With V trimmed by 5 bases and J by 3 bases, 20 bases remained unmatched. This CDR3 is 19 amino acids long. This specimen belongs to a study of T cell repertoires in cytomegalovirus infection. Study-level background: Shared public TCR beta signatures pointed to both CMV infection and a matching HLA type. Regarding the study as a whole: Cumulative public TCR beta family frequency identified CMV carriers with the relevant HLA. The study found HLA-C-restricted CMV-specific TCR beta clonotypes dominating the ex vivo response.

TCRdb processed the reads anew with MiXCR; each CDR3 protein has one entry. The sample has hundreds of thousands of distinct CDR3 sequences, roughly a third seen once. The chain combines TRBV19 with TRBJ2-3, with 7 bases identical to TRBD2. Material for sequencing was PBMCs. The receptor's source is a human donor in good health (CMV status not recorded). Some clones in this sample may be carry-over from other donors' samples. CDR3 loop: CASSVRGLENMLKTDTQYF. CDR3 DNA sequence: TGTGCCAGTAGTGTAAGAGGACTAGAAAATATGCTGAAGACAGATACGCAGTATTTT.